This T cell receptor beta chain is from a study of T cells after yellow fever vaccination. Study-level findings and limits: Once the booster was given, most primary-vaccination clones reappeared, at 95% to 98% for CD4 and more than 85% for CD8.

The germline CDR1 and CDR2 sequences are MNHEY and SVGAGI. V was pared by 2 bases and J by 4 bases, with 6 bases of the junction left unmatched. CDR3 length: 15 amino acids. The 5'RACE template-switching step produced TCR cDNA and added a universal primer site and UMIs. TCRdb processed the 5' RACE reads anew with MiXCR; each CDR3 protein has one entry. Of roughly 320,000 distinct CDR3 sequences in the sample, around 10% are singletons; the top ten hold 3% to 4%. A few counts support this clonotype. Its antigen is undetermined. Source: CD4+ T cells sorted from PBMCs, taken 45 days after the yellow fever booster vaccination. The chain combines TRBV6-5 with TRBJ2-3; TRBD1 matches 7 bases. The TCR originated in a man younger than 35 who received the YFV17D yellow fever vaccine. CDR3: CASSYGGQHPDTQYF. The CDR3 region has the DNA TGTGCCAGCAGTTACGGGGGACAGCACCCAGATACGCAGTATTTT.